These 9 T cell receptor beta chains share one sample of origin, sequenced in a study of PD-1 blockade in classical Hodgkin lymphoma. Every patient relapsed after autologous stem cell transplantation, and brentuximab vedotin exposure varied. The data were produced by immunoSEQ multiplex PCR, yet TCRdb's version contains in-frame clones alone and is incomplete. The sample lists under 7,500 clones; about 86% were seen once. The sample was peripheral blood mononuclear cells (PBMCs), taken before the second cycle of nivolumab. The receptors here all came from a human donor with classical Hodgkin lymphoma.

The genes are TRBV6-1 and TRBJ1-3; tentative D call: TRBD1 (6 bases). Trimming shortened V by 5 bases and J by 4 bases, and 15 bases separated the two germline ends. The germline V gene has CDR1 MNHNS and CDR2 SASEGT. This CDR3 is 15 amino acids long. The CDR3 here is CASSRRTDRGNTIYF. Written as DNA, the CDR3 is TGTGCCAGCAGTCGCCGGACCGACAGGGGAAACACCATATATTTT.

The chain has TRBV5-1 and TRBJ1-1; 7 bases map to TRBD1. The length of the CDR3 is 14 residues. The trim removed 2 bases at V and 8 bases at J, leaving 9 bases unmatched. Germline CDR1 is SGHRS and CDR2 is YFSETQ. The CDR3 DNA reads as TGCGCCAGCAGCTTAGGGGGCCGACAGGGCGAAGCTTTCTTT. Translation gives CASSLGGRQGEAFF.

The chain uses TRBV29-1 and TRBJ2-1; D is possibly TRBD2 (5 bases). The CDR3 runs 14 residues. V lost 0 bases, J lost 12 bases, and 18 bases lay in between. Germline V gives CDR1 SQVTM, CDR2 ANQGSEA. This CDR3 reads CSVEDWIGIARQFF. The CDR3 nucleotides read TGCAGCGTTGAAGATTGGATCGGAATAGCGAGGCAGTTCTTC.

This clone showed up just once. J is TRBJ2-5 and V is TRBV7-9; TRBD2 aligns across 14 bases. V shed 4 bases and J 5 bases; nucleotides not matched to a gene: 9. The CDR3 is 17 residues long. The germline V gene has CDR1 SEHNR and CDR2 FQNEAQ (reference sequence). The CDR3 nucleotides are TGTGCCAGCAGCTCCTCGGGACTAGCGGGAGAGTTCGAGACCCAGTACTTC. Its protein is CASSSSGLAGEFETQYF.

V is TRBV15 and J is TRBJ2-1; 9 nucleotides agree with TRBD2. Germline-derived CDR1 and CDR2 are LNHNV and YYDKDF (reference sequence). The trim removed 3 bases at V and 5 bases at J, leaving 14 bases unmatched. This CDR3 contains 18 residues. The CDR3 loop reads CATSRGAGAGGYHNEQFF. In nucleotides, the CDR3 is TGTGCCACCAGCAGGGGCGCCGGAGCGGGGGGTTACCACAATGAGCAGTTCTTC. Complete variable domain (other parts from reference TRBV15 and TRBJ2-1): DAMVIQNPRYQVTQFGKPVTLSCSQTLNHNVMYWYQQKSSQAPKLLFHYYDKDFNNEADTPDNFQSRRPNTSFCFLDIRSPGLGDTAMYLCATSRGAGAGGYHNEQFFGPGTRLTVL.

The V and J genes are TRBV4-1 and TRBJ2-2; no firm D call. Trimming took off 4 bases at V and 4 bases at J, with 7 bases between the two ends. The CDR3 has 13 residues. The V gene's germline CDR1 is MGHRA and CDR2 YSYEKL. The CDR3, as DNA: TGCGCCAGCAGCCCCCCCCTCACCGGGGAGCTGTTTTTT. This encodes CASSPPLTGELFF.

This chain connects TRBV14 to TRBJ2-2; the match to TRBD1 covers 9 bases. From germline, CDR1 is SGHDN and CDR2 FVKESK. CDR3 length: 17 residues. With V trimmed by 4 bases and J by 5 bases, 11 bases remained unmatched. In DNA form, the CDR3 reads TGTGCCAGCAGCCTTCACCAGGGACAGGGTAGGACCGGGGAGCTGTTTTTT. As protein: CASSLHQGQGRTGELFF.

This clone was picked up a small number of times. The chain combines TRBV6-9 with TRBJ2-1; 9 nucleotides agree with TRBD1. The CDR3 runs 15 residues. Germline V CDR1 and CDR2: MNHGY, SVAAGI. Trimming at V came to 4 bases and at J to 7 bases, leaving 8 bases not matched to a gene. The CDR3 protein is CASSLDRGPRNEQFF. The CDR3 nucleotides are TGTGCCAGCAGTTTGGACAGGGGCCCACGAAATGAGCAGTTCTTC.

The chain combines TRBV7-3 with TRBJ2-7; D uncertain. The CDR3 extends over 13 amino acids. Germline V gene sequence: CDR1 SGHTA, CDR2 FQGTGA. The germline V and J ends were trimmed by 2 bases and 9 bases, with 14 bases remaining between them. CDR3 nucleotide sequence: TGTGCCAGCAGCTTAGGCGGCCTCTGGGGGCAGTACGTC. Amino acid sequence: CASSLGGLWGQYV.